Listed below are T cell receptor beta chains from one sample, sequenced in a study of a mutant IDH1 vaccine in newly diagnosed glioma. Their antigens remain unidentified. The method was immunoSEQ multiplex PCR; TCRdb's version includes in-frame clones alone and lacks a portion of them. Here the sample spans about 85,000 clones, around nine tenths being singletons. Here the sequenced sample was PBMCs, taken from a glioma patient whose treatment included an IDH1 peptide vaccine. The source is a woman aged 45-59 years with glioma. Each CDR3 is given with its conserved first and last residue. Each record gives: J gene, D gene, V gene, clone size, CDR3 DNA, CDR3 protein. The D gene is left open where the match is weak. Part of the rows lack a size; the others show once, few, many or a class for expanded clones.

TRBJ2-7 | TRBD1 | TRBV5-8 | few | TGTGCCAGCAGCAAGGGACAGGCGTACGAGCAGTACTTC | CASSKGQAYEQYF
TRBJ2-2 | . | TRBV7-9 | . | TGTGCCAGCAGCTCTAACAGGAAGGACACCGGGGAGCTGTTTTTT | CASSSNRKDTGELFF
TRBJ1-6 | . | TRBV28 | once | TGTGCCAGCAAAAAAGTCTATAATTCACCCCTCCACTTT | CASKKVYNSPLHF
TRBJ1-4 | . | TRBV7-2 | . | TGTGCCAGCAGCTTAACCGCCGGGACCTGGGAAAAACTGTTTTTT | CASSLTAGTWEKLFF
TRBJ1-6 | . | TRBV5-5 | . | TGTGCCAGCAGCTTGGAGGATCTCTATAATTCACCCCTCCACTTT | CASSLEDLYNSPLHF
TRBJ1-2 | TRBD1 | TRBV7-2 | . | TGTGCCAGCAGGCGGACAGGGGGCGAGAATTCCTATGGCTACACCTTC | CASRRTGGENSYGYTF
TRBJ1-2 | . | TRBV5-3 | . | TGTGCCAGCAGCGTGCCTACAGGGTCGGTCTCTGGCTACACCTTC | CASSVPTGSVSGYTF
TRBJ1-6 | . | TRBV5-6 | . | TGTGCCAGCAGCTTCGGACGAGGGAATTCACCCCTCCACTTT | CASSFGRGNSPLHF
TRBJ2-6 | TRBD1 | TRBV15 | few | TGTGCCACCAGCGCAAAGACAGGGGGCGGCTCTGGGGCCAACGTCCTGACTTTC | CATSAKTGGGSGANVLTF
TRBJ1-4 | . | TRBV2 | once | TGTGCCAGCAGTGCTCAAAATGAAAAACTGTTTTTT | CASSAQNEKLFF
TRBJ2-3 | . | TRBV11-1 | . | TGTGCCAGCAGCTTAGCCCCCTCTGATACGCAGTATTTT | CASSLAPSDTQYF
TRBJ2-2 | TRBD2 | TRBV5-4 | . | TGTGCCAGCAGCCCCGGGACTACGGGCACCGGGGAGCTGTTTTTT | CASSPGTTGTGELFF
TRBJ2-2 | TRBD2 | TRBV14 | . | TGTGCCAGCAGCCTTGATTTAGCGGGAGAGAACACCGGGGAGCTGTTTTTT | CASSLDLAGENTGELFF
TRBJ1-2 | . | TRBV19 | . | TGTGCCAGTAGTATAGACTCACTAGGAGGCTACACCTTC | CASSIDSLGGYTF
TRBJ2-1 | TRBD1 | TRBV5-5 | . | TGTGCCAGCAGCACCGGGACAGGGGGTCACAATGAGCAGTTCTTC | CASSTGTGGHNEQFF
TRBJ1-5 | TRBD1 | TRBV6-5 | . | TGTGCCAGCAGGGGGACAGTCAATCAGCCCCAGCATTTT | CASRGTVNQPQHF
TRBJ1-3 | . | TRBV5-6 | once | TGTGCCAGCAGAGTGACAGGATCCTCTGGAAACACCATATATTTT | CASRVTGSSGNTIYF
TRBJ1-6 | TRBD1 | TRBV27 | . | TGTGCCAGCAGTTGGACAGGGGAGGACTCACCCCTCCACTTT | CASSWTGEDSPLHF
TRBJ2-5 | . | TRBV6-5 | . | TGTGCCAGCAGTCCAAGCTGGGGGAGCGAGACCCAGTACTTC | CASSPSWGSETQYF
TRBJ1-4 | . | TRBV7-8 | . | TGTGCCAGCAGCTTAGGCAGGGGTGATGAAAAACTGTTTTTT | CASSLGRGDEKLFF
TRBJ2-1 | . | TRBV6-5 | . | TGTGCCAGCAGACCCGGCACGAGCTCCTACAATGAGCAGTTCTTC | CASRPGTSSYNEQFF
TRBJ1-4 | TRBD1 | TRBV19 | . | TGTGCCAGTAACGACAGGGGCAGTGAAAAACTGTTTTTT | CASNDRGSEKLFF
TRBJ2-2 | . | TRBV7-9 | . | TGTGCCAGCAGCTTAACGCGAGCGAACACCGGGGAGCTGTTTTTT | CASSLTRANTGELFF
TRBJ1-6 | . | TRBV6-5 | . | TGTGCCAGCAGTCCTCAGGGGCCACCCCTCCACTTT | CASSPQGPPLHF
TRBJ2-4 | TRBD2 | TRBV20-1 | . | TGCAGTGCCGGGAGGGAAAACATTCAGTACTTC | CSAGRENIQYF
TRBJ2-2 | . | TRBV10-1 | . | TGCGCCAGCAGTGGGGGGGCCGTCGCCGGGGAGCTGTTTTTT | CASSGGAVAGELFF
TRBJ1-2 | . | TRBV28 | . | TGTGCCAGCAGTACGGACGGGAAGAATTTGGCCTATGGCTACACCTTC | CASSTDGKNLAYGYTF
TRBJ2-3 | TRBD1 | TRBV5-1 | . | TGCGCCAGCAGTTGGGACAGCCGATCCACAGATACGCAGTATTTT | CASSWDSRSTDTQYF
TRBJ1-2 | TRBD1 | TRBV6-5 | few | TGTGCCAGCACTTCAGGGGGCCACTATGGCTACACCTTC | CASTSGGHYGYTF
TRBJ2-1 | TRBD2 | TRBV5-1 | . | TGCGCCAGCAGCCGCCGACTAGCGCGAAACAATGAGCAGTTCTTC | CASSRRLARNNEQFF
TRBJ1-2 | . | TRBV5-8 | . | TGTGCCAGCAGCTTGTCTCGAGGGCCTGGCTACACCTTC | CASSLSRGPGYTF
TRBJ2-3 | TRBD1 | TRBV19 | . | TGTGCCAGTAGTTCGCCGGGACAGTTGAAAGATACGCAGTATTTT | CASSSPGQLKDTQYF
TRBJ2-1 | . | TRBV2 | . | TGTGCCAGCAGTGAAACCCGAACGGGAGTGCATGAGCAGTTCTTC | CASSETRTGVHEQFF
TRBJ2-6 | . | TRBV7-3 | . | TGTGCCAGCAGCAAGGGGCCTGACTCTGGGGCCAACGTCCTGACTTTC | CASSKGPDSGANVLTF
TRBJ2-2 | TRBD2 | TRBV7-9 | . | TGTGCCAGCCGCATGGCCAGCGGGAGGTCTTTGGCCGGGGAGCTGTTTTTT | CASRMASGRSLAGELFF
TRBJ2-7 | . | TRBV6-5 | . | TGTGCCAGCAGAGGCCCCGCTCCCCCGGACGAGCAGTACTTC | CASRGPAPPDEQYF
TRBJ1-5 | TRBD1 | TRBV5-6 | . | TGTGCCAGCAGCTTGGCGGGACAGAGAAATCAGCCCCAGCATTTT | CASSLAGQRNQPQHF
TRBJ2-7 | . | TRBV6-5 | . | TGTGCCAGCAGTTACTCCCCGGGCTTGGGCGCCTACGAGCAGTACTTC | CASSYSPGLGAYEQYF
TRBJ2-2 | . | TRBV28 | . | TGTGCCAGCAGTTTATTCCGCGGCGACAGACTCGCCGGGGAGCTGTTTTTT | CASSLFRGDRLAGELFF
TRBJ2-1 | TRBD2 | TRBV5-1 | . | TGCGCCAGCAGCAACGGGACTAGCGGGTACAATGAGCAGTTCTTC | CASSNGTSGYNEQFF
TRBJ1-1 | . | TRBV11-3 | . | TGTGCCAGCAGCACTCGACAGGACACTGAAGCTTTCTTT | CASSTRQDTEAFF
TRBJ1-2 | . | TRBV2 | . | TGTGCCAGCAGTGTTGGCAGAGCTTACTATGGCTACACCTTC | CASSVGRAYYGYTF
TRBJ1-1 | . | TRBV10-3 | . | TGTGCCATCAGTGAGTCGGCTGGGGCTGAAGCTTTCTTT | CAISESAGAEAFF
TRBJ1-4 | . | TRBV23-1 | . | TGCGCCAGCAGTCAAACAGGGTATTCCGCTAATGAAAAACTGTTTTTT | CASSQTGYSANEKLFF
TRBJ2-3 | TRBD2 | TRBV5-1 | . | TGCGCCAGCAGCTTGAATCGATTAGCGGGAGGTAACAAAGATACGCAGTATTTT | CASSLNRLAGGNKDTQYF
TRBJ2-5 | . | TRBV28 | . | TGTGCCAGCAGCCGAGCGGGCGGGGAGACCCAGTACTTC | CASSRAGGETQYF
TRBJ2-5 | TRBD2 | TRBV5-1 | . | TGCGCCAGCAGCTTAAGCGGGAGGGCCCCAGAGACCCAGTACTTC | CASSLSGRAPETQYF
TRBJ2-3 | . | TRBV2 | . | TGTGCCAGCAGTGACTCCCCAGGGGATACGCAGTATTTT | CASSDSPGDTQYF
TRBJ1-3 | . | TRBV9 | . | TGTGCCAGCAGCGGAGACGGCAGCTCTGGAAACACCATATATTTT | CASSGDGSSGNTIYF
TRBJ2-7 | TRBD2 | TRBV6-5 | once | TGTGCCAGCAGCACCCCGGGTAGCGGGAGCCACGAGCAGTACTTC | CASSTPGSGSHEQYF
TRBJ1-3 | . | TRBV21-1 | . | TGTGCCAGCAGCTTGGGCAGGGGGCGATCAGGAAACACCATATATTTT | CASSLGRGRSGNTIYF
TRBJ2-7 | . | TRBV11-2 | . | TGTGCCAGCAGCCGGGGGACCTACGAGCAGTACTTC | CASSRGTYEQYF
TRBJ1-6 | TRBD1 | TRBV5-1 | . | TGCGCCAGCAGCTTGGGGACAGGGGTGGAGAATTCACCCCTCCACTTT | CASSLGTGVENSPLHF
TRBJ2-1 | . | TRBV9 | . | TGTGCCAGCACCGTAGGGGCGGGCACCTACAATAAGCAGTTCTTC | CASTVGAGTYNKQFF
TRBJ2-3 | . | TRBV4-1 | . | TGCGCCAGCCGCTCCTTCACTTTTCTCACAGATACGCAGTATTTT | CASRSFTFLTDTQYF
TRBJ2-1 | TRBD2 | TRBV10-3 | . | TGTGCCATCAGTGAGTCGGTAGCGGGAAGCTATGAGCAGTTCTTC | CAISESVAGSYEQFF